The 21 T cell receptor beta chains listed next were all sequenced from one sample in a study of T cell responses to AZD1222 COVID-19 vaccine. Assay used: immunoSEQ multiplex PCR; TCRdb lists only in-frame clones, some missing. This table has 70,000 to 90,000 clones, roughly 88% appearing once. The sequencing here drew on peripheral blood, taken on day 0 of AZD1222 vaccination. Receptors originate from an adult in good health.

The chain uses TRBV19 and TRBJ1-4; the D gene is possibly TRBD1 (5 bases). The CDR3 extends over 13 amino acids. Germline V gene lookup returns CDR1 LNHDA and CDR2 SQIVND (reference sequence). V lost 3 bases, J lost 8 bases, and 10 bases lay in between. This CDR3 is CASSIQGGEKLFF. The CDR3 DNA sequence: TGTGCCAGTAGTATCCAGGGCGGGGAAAAACTGTTTTTT.

This clone appeared once. The V gene is TRBV5-1, the J gene TRBJ2-1, with TRBD1 identical over 11 bases. CDR3 size: 14 residues. J was trimmed by 8 bases and V by 1 base; bases with no gene match: 2. Per the germline V gene, CDR1 is SGHRS and CDR2 is YFSETQ. This chain's CDR3 is CASSLWTGGDEQFF. CDR3 bases: TGCGCCAGCAGCTTGTGGACAGGGGGCGATGAGCAGTTCTTC.

The chain carries TRBV5-1 and TRBJ1-4, with a possible D match to TRBD1 (5 bases). The length of the CDR3 is 14 residues. Germline values: CDR1 SGHRS, CDR2 YFSETQ. The V end was cut by 3 bases, the J end by 7 bases, with 13 bases between. The CDR3 DNA follows: TGCGCCAGCAGCTCGACCGGGACCCTTGAAAAACTGTTTTTT. It encodes CASSSTGTLEKLFF.

CDR3 bases: TGTGCCAGCAGCTTGGGGATCTGGGGCAATCAGCCCCAGCATTTT. Translation gives CASSLGIWGNQPQHF. This chain uses TRBV5-6 with TRBJ1-5; no firm D call. There are 15 residues in the CDR3. The V end was cut by 0 bases, the J end by 2 bases, with 9 bases between. Per germline, CDR1 SGHDT and CDR2 YYEEEE. The whole variable domain, remainder taken from reference TRBV5-6 and TRBJ1-5, is DAGVTQSPTHLIKTRGQQVTLRCSPKSGHDTVSWYQQALGQGPQFIFQYYEEEERQRGNFPDRFSGHQFPNYSSELNVNALLLGDSALYLCASSLGIWGNQPQHFGDGTRLSIL.

This chain links TRBV4-1 with TRBJ1-3, with no clear D. This CDR3 contains 13 residues. V dropped 3 bases and J dropped 0 bases, with 3 bases sitting between them. Per the germline V gene, CDR1 is MGHRA and CDR2 is YSYEKL. CDR3 sequence: CASSQSSGNTIYF. DNA of the CDR3: TGCGCCAGCAGCCAGAGCTCTGGAAACACCATATATTTT.

V gene TRBV3-1 (or the pseudogene TRBV3-2) combines with J gene TRBJ2-2; D gene unclear. The CDR3 contains 16 residues. Trimming stripped 0 bases from V and 5 bases from J, with 13 bases between. Germline CDR1 reads LGHDT; CDR2 reads YNNKEL (reference sequence). Here the CDR3 DNA reads TGTGCCAGCAGCCAAGAGATTGGGCTATCGACCGGGGAGCTGTTTTTT. Its translation: CASSQEIGLSTGELFF.

V gene TRBV5-1 combines with J gene TRBJ2-1; TRBD2 matches 8 bases. Germline V lookup: CDR1 SGHRS, CDR2 YFSETQ. CDR3 length: 16 amino acids. J was trimmed by 3 bases and V by 1 base; bases with no gene match: 6. The CDR3 region has the DNA TGCGCCAGCAGCTTGCCTTCCGGGACTAGCTACAATGAGCAGTTCTTC. This gives the protein CASSLPSGTSYNEQFF.

This rearrangement joins TRBV24-1 to TRBJ2-1, with unresolved D. The V gene's germline CDR1 is KGHDR and CDR2 SFDVKD. This CDR3 contains 15 residues. V lost 0 bases and J 7 bases, leaving 12 bases between the germline ends. In DNA form, the CDR3 reads TGTGCCACCAGTGATTTGTGGGATTCCCAGAATGAGCAGTTCTTC. Its protein is CATSDLWDSQNEQFF.

The chain has TRBV13 and TRBJ2-7; a weak D match, TRBD1 (5 bases). The germline V and J ends were trimmed by 4 bases and 6 bases, with 19 bases remaining between them. Germline V gene lookup returns CDR1 PRHDT and CDR2 FYEKMQ (reference sequence). CDR3 length equals 15 residues. The CDR3: CASSSLGAGIGEQYF. For the CDR3, the DNA is TGTGCCAGCAGCTCCCTTGGGGCAGGGATTGGCGAGCAGTACTTC.

The CDR3 here is CATSSRLSTEAFF. CDR3 sequence (DNA): TGTGCCACCAGCTCGAGGTTGTCCACTGAAGCTTTCTTT. The chain combines TRBV15 with TRBJ1-1; D call uncertain. This CDR3 has 13 amino acids. Germline CDR1 and CDR2: LNHNV and YYDKDF (reference sequence). V was pared by 5 bases and J by 4 bases, with 11 bases between.

V gene TRBV7-6 combines with J gene TRBJ1-5; D is ambiguous. Trimming stripped 5 bases from V and 4 bases from J, with 12 bases between. Looked up from germline, CDR1 is SGHVS and CDR2 is FNYEAQ. This CDR3 has 14 amino acids. CDR3 sequence (DNA): TGTGCCAGCAGCCCGAGTCACATGAATCAGCCCCAGCATTTT. Translation: CASSPSHMNQPQHF.

V gene TRBV18 combines with J gene TRBJ2-1; 9 nucleotides match TRBD2. Germline V gives CDR1 KGHSH, CDR2 LQKENI. Trimming took 2 bases from V and 8 from J; bases not matched to a gene: 13. This CDR3 region has 17 residues. CDR3 residues: CASSPSMNQRGADEQFF. The CDR3 nucleotides read TGTGCCAGCTCACCATCTATGAACCAGCGGGGGGCGGATGAGCAGTTCTTC.

V gene TRBV5-6 combines with J gene TRBJ2-3; TRBD2 agrees at 9 bases. CDR1 is SGHDT and CDR2 is YYEEEE in the germline V gene. The CDR3 contains 15 residues. V gave up 5 bases and J gave up 0 bases; unmatched junction bases: 4. As DNA, the CDR3 is TGTGCCAGCAGTAGCGGGAGCGGGAGCACAGATACGCAGTATTTT. Its protein product is CASSSGSGSTDTQYF.

The chain links TRBV7-3 to TRBJ1-1, with TRBD1 identical over 10 bases. The V gene's germline CDR1 is SGHTA and CDR2 FQGTGA. CDR3 length equals 13 residues. V shed 2 bases, J shed 11 bases, and the junction held 5 bases outside the gene matches. CDR3 in amino acids: CASSLWGTGVAFF. The DNA for the CDR3 is TGTGCCAGCAGCTTATGGGGGACAGGGGTTGCTTTCTTT.

The chain is built from TRBV30 and TRBJ1-6; D remains ambiguous. The germline V and J ends were trimmed by 8 bases and 3 bases, with 20 bases remaining between them. The CDR3 sequence is 16 residues long. CDR1 is GTSNPN, CDR2 SVGIG, per germline (reference sequence). The CDR3 region is CAPVVSWALYNSPLHF. DNA for the CDR3: TGTGCCCCCGTGGTCTCGTGGGCTCTCTATAATTCACCCCTCCACTTT. The full variable domain, its missing parts supplied by reference TRBV30 and TRBJ1-6, is SQTIHQWPATLVQPVGSPLSLECTVEGTSNPNLYWYRQAAGRGLQLLFYSVGIGQISSEVPQNLSASRPQDRQFILSSKKLLLSDSGFYLCAPVVSWALYNSPLHFGNGTRLTVT.

The chain is built from TRBV19 and TRBJ2-7; the D call may be TRBD1 or TRBD2 (6 bases each). The V end was cut by 3 bases, the J end by 0 bases, with 12 bases between. The CDR3 loop spans 15 amino acids. Germline V CDR1 and CDR2: LNHDA, SQIVND (reference sequence). This CDR3 reads CASSIGGGSSYEQYF. CDR3 nucleotide sequence: TGTGCCAGTAGTATCGGAGGGGGGAGCTCCTACGAGCAGTACTTC.

The chain carries TRBV12-3 or TRBV12-4 and TRBJ2-7; maybe TRBD2 (6 bases). Trimming shortened V by 2 bases and J by 6 bases, and 11 bases separated the two germline ends. This CDR3 comprises 13 residues. The CDR3 region has the DNA TGTGCCAGCAGTTTACGGGGGTTAGGCGAGCAGTACTTC. Its translation is CASSLRGLGEQYF.

This clone occurred once. V is TRBV5-8 and J is TRBJ2-1, with D perhaps TRBD2 (6 bases). The CDR3 is 12 residues long. Looked up from germline, CDR1 is SGHTS and CDR2 is YDEGEE. Between the trimmed V and J ends, which lost 3 bases and 7 bases, there was a span of 8 bases. Here the CDR3 DNA reads TGTGCCAGCAGCTGGGGGGTGAATGAGCAGTTCTTC. Residues: CASSWGVNEQFF.

The chain is built from TRBV27 and TRBJ1-3, with TRBD1 matching over 7 bases. V gave up 6 bases and J gave up 4 bases; unmatched junction bases: 9. This CDR3 has 15 amino acids. CDR1 is MNHEY and CDR2 is SMNVEV in the germline V gene (reference sequence). CDR3 sequence (DNA): TGTGCCAGCAGCCGCCTGGGGACAGACGGAAACACCATATATTTT. This codes for CASSRLGTDGNTIYF.

This clone turned up a few times. The chain recombines TRBV5-8 with TRBJ1-5; 9 nucleotides align to TRBD1. Germline-derived CDR1 and CDR2 are SGHTS and YDEGEE. J was trimmed by 7 bases and V by 3 bases; bases with no gene match: 5. The CDR3 contains 14 residues. The CDR3 DNA reads as TGTGCCAGCAGCTGGACAGGGGCAGGGCAGCCCCAGCATTTT. Residues: CASSWTGAGQPQHF.

The chain employs TRBV6-5 and TRBJ2-7, with TRBD1 identical over 9 bases. This CDR3 contains 15 residues. J gave up 3 bases and V 7 bases, and 10 bases lay outside the gene matches. CDR1 is MNHEY, CDR2 SVGAGI, per germline. CDR3 amino acids: CASKERTGANYEQYF. The CDR3 coding sequence is TGTGCCAGCAAAGAAAGGACAGGGGCAAACTACGAGCAGTACTTC.